This passage covers 22 T cell receptor beta chains from one sample sequenced in a study of radiotherapy plus CTLA-4 blockade in lung cancer. Produced via immunoSEQ multiplex PCR; TCRdb's table is partial and in-frame only. Among around 80,000 clones listed, roughly four fifths were seen once. The sequences come from peripheral blood, collected from a patient treated with radiotherapy plus ipilimumab. Receptor source: a human donor with non-small cell lung cancer who had stable disease on radiotherapy plus ipilimumab.

On this clone: Given the absence of the conserved phenylalanine or tryptophan at the CDR3 end, a read error is likely. This chain links TRBV15 with TRBJ1-2; D is undetermined. The CDR3 contains 16 residues. The ends were cut back, 1 base at V and 8 bases at J, with 20 bases in the middle. Germline CDR1 reads LNHNV; CDR2 reads YYDKDF (reference sequence). CDR3 in DNA: TGTGCCACCAGCAGAGGTGAGTCCGGGTCTGCGGGCGGCTACACCTGC. It encodes CATSRGESGSAGGYTC.

The chain carries TRBV9 and TRBJ2-2, with D unresolved. CDR1 is SGDLS, CDR2 YYNGEE, per germline. V was cut by 2 bases and J by 1 base, with 6 bases left in between. The CDR3 loop spans 14 amino acids. The chain's CDR3 is CASSVGENTGELFF. The CDR3, as DNA: TGTGCCAGCAGCGTGGGTGAGAACACCGGGGAGCTGTTTTTT.

CDR3 in amino acids: CASSFVDRVSSYNSPLHF. CDR3 DNA: TGTGCCAGCAGCTTTGTCGACAGGGTTAGCTCCTATAATTCACCCCTCCACTTT. The chain recombines TRBV7-2 with TRBJ1-6; 7 bases agree with TRBD1. V shed 3 bases and J 0 bases; nucleotides not matched to a gene: 8. The CDR3 contains 18 residues. Germline CDR1 and CDR2: SGHTA and FQGNSA.

This rearrangement joins TRBV5-1 to TRBJ1-5, with 10 bases aligning to TRBD1. V gave up 4 bases and J gave up 7 bases; unmatched junction bases: 8. There are 15 residues in the CDR3. CDR1 SGHRS and CDR2 YFSETQ come from the germline V gene. The CDR3 nucleotides read TGCGCCAGCAGCCCCGGGACAGGGGTAAACCAGCCCCAGCATTTT. Translating it yields CASSPGTGVNQPQHF.

This chain connects TRBV6-6 to TRBJ1-2, with D possibly matching TRBD1 (6 bases). The CDR3 contains 14 residues. V lost 2 bases to trimming and J lost 7 bases, with 14 bases between them. CDR1 MNHNY and CDR2 SVGAGI come from the germline V gene (reference sequence). The CDR3 loop reads CASSYGAGGAGYTF. As DNA, the CDR3 is TGTGCCAGCAGTTACGGCGCGGGGGGGGCTGGCTACACCTTC.

A single count supports this clone. Written as DNA, the CDR3 is TGTGCCAGCAGGCCCGACAGGACCGGGGAGCTGTTTTTT. As protein: CASRPDRTGELFF. The chain links TRBV7-3 to TRBJ2-2; possible D gene TRBD1, 6 bases. V was shortened by 6 bases and J by 5 bases, with 10 bases between the two germline ends. Germline CDR1 SGHTA, CDR2 FQGTGA. The CDR3 spans 13 residues.

This clone was recorded only once. CDR3 amino acids: CASTPGQNEQFF. The CDR3 bases are TGTGCCAGTACTCCGGGACAAAATGAGCAGTTCTTC. The chain is built from TRBV19 and TRBJ2-1; maybe TRBD1 (6 bases). Germline CDR1 is LNHDA and CDR2 is SQIVND (reference sequence). The germline V and J ends were trimmed by 7 bases and 7 bases, with 11 bases remaining between them. The CDR3 runs to 12 residues.

A remark on this clone: Other DNA sequences in the sample encode the same CDR3. The genes are TRBV5-1 and TRBJ1-1, with D perhaps matching TRBD1 (5 bases). The V end was cut by 1 base, the J end by 0 bases, with 7 bases between. The CDR3 loop spans 14 amino acids. The germline CDR1 and CDR2 sequences are SGHRS and YFSETQ. Here the CDR3 DNA reads TGCGCCAGCAGCTTGACGGGGCTGAACACTGAAGCTTTCTTT. Protein: CASSLTGLNTEAFF.

J is TRBJ1-1 and V is TRBV6-5; no clear D. This CDR3 has 15 residues. CDR1 is MNHEY and CDR2 is SVGAGI in the germline V gene. The V end was cut by 5 bases, the J end by 0 bases, with 13 bases between. The CDR3 DNA sequence: TGTGCCAGCAGTGCGGCAGGCAGCTTGAACACTGAAGCTTTCTTT. Protein product: CASSAAGSLNTEAFF.

V usage is TRBV7-3 and J usage is TRBJ2-3; 11 bases agree with TRBD2. CDR1 and CDR2 from the germline V gene are SGHTA and FQGTGA. The CDR3 is made up of 17 amino acids. With V trimmed by 5 bases and J by 2 bases, 9 bases remained unmatched. CDR3 sequence reads: CASSPQSLAGDTDTQYF. The DNA for the CDR3 is TGTGCCAGCAGCCCTCAGTCACTAGCGGGAGACACAGATACGCAGTATTTT.

The rearrangement links TRBV5-1 to TRBJ2-5; a weak D match, TRBD1 (6 bases). The CDR3 length is 13 residues. Trimming shortened V by 2 bases and J by 5 bases, and 10 bases separated the two germline ends. Germline V lookup: CDR1 SGHRS, CDR2 YFSETQ. CDR3 nucleotides: TGCGCCAGCAGCTTAACAGGGCCGGAGACCCAGTACTTC. Encoded protein: CASSLTGPETQYF. The variable domain in full, with the rest retrieved from reference TRBV5-1 and TRBJ2-5, is KAGVTQTPRYLIKTRGQQVTLSCSPISGHRSVSWYQQTPGQGLQFLFEYFSETQRNKGNFPGRFSGRQFSNSRSEMNVSTLELGDSALYLCASSLTGPETQYFGPGTRLLVL.

This chain joins TRBV15 and TRBJ2-2; 7 nucleotides match TRBD1. The CDR3 contains 15 residues. Losses at the gene ends were 6 bases for V and 5 bases for J; bases not matched to a gene: 9. CDR1 is LNHNV and CDR2 is YYDKDF in the germline V gene (reference sequence). CDR3 DNA: TGTGCCACCAGTCCGAGGGGGCGAAGTACCGGGGAGCTGTTTTTT. Amino acid sequence: CATSPRGRSTGELFF.

V usage is TRBV2 and J usage is TRBJ1-5; D remains ambiguous. The CDR3 extends over 14 amino acids. Germline V gives CDR1 SNHLY, CDR2 FYNNEI. The V and J ends lost 0 bases and 0 bases respectively, with 3 bases between them. CDR3 sequence reads: CASSEALSNQPQHF. The DNA of the CDR3 is TGTGCCAGCAGTGAAGCCCTTAGCAATCAGCCCCAGCATTTT.

V gene TRBV30 combines with J gene TRBJ1-1; D gene uncertain. Trimming took off 0 bases at V and 4 bases at J, with 9 bases between the two ends. Germline V lookup: CDR1 GTSNPN, CDR2 SVGIG (reference sequence). This CDR3 comprises 13 residues. In DNA, the CDR3 is TGTGCCTGGAGTGTAGGGAAGGTCACTGAAGCTTTCTTT. This codes for CAWSVGKVTEAFF.

The chain links TRBV5-1 to TRBJ2-2; weak D call: TRBD2 (5 bases). Germline CDR1 SGHRS, CDR2 YFSETQ. V was pared by 5 bases and J by 0 bases, with 8 bases between. This CDR3 region has 14 residues. CDR3 nucleotides: TGCGCCAGCAGGAAGCGGCCGAACACCGGGGAGCTGTTTTTT. It specifies CASRKRPNTGELFF.

This chain joins TRBV11-2 and TRBJ2-1; TRBD2 might be the D (5 bases). Germline assignment: CDR1 SGHAT and CDR2 FQNNGV. Trimming cost V 5 bases and J 0 bases, with 11 bases left between them. This CDR3 contains 15 residues. This chain's CDR3 is CASSLHAGSYNEQFF. DNA of the CDR3: TGTGCCAGCAGCCTACATGCGGGCTCCTACAATGAGCAGTTCTTC.

V and J are TRBV28 and TRBJ2-1; weak D call: TRBD1 (6 bases). Trimming removed 3 bases from V and 6 bases from J, with 12 bases in between. Germline V gene lookup returns CDR1 MDHEN and CDR2 SYDVKM. The length of the CDR3 is 14 residues. The CDR3 loop is CASSLLQGTNEQFF. DNA of the CDR3: TGTGCCAGCAGTTTGCTACAGGGAACCAATGAGCAGTTCTTC.

The J gene is TRBJ2-1, the V gene TRBV27, with D possibly being TRBD1 (6 bases). CDR1 and CDR2 (germline): MNHEY, SMNVEV (reference sequence). Deletions cut 3 bases from V and 7 bases from J, with 19 bases between. The CDR3 is 16 amino acids. DNA for the CDR3: TGTGCCAGCAGTTTTGGTGGGGGCCCCGCCGAAAATGAGCAGTTCTTC. It is translated as CASSFGGGPAENEQFF.

The chain couples TRBV18 to TRBJ1-2; 10 bases line up with TRBD1. The CDR3 covers 15 residues. Germline CDR1 reads KGHSH; CDR2 reads LQKENI. Trimming at V came to 4 bases and at J to 6 bases, leaving 8 bases not matched to a gene. DNA of the CDR3: TGTGCCAGCTCACGGTTGGACAGGGGGAGCCATGGCTACACCTTC. Translation: CASSRLDRGSHGYTF.

The chain combines TRBV18 with TRBJ1-4, with 9 bases identical to TRBD1. Germline V gene data show CDR1 as KGHSH and CDR2 as LQKENI. This CDR3 has 17 amino acids. V shed 1 base and J 7 bases; nucleotides not matched to a gene: 10. The DNA of the CDR3 is TGTGCCAGCTCACCACAGAAATTGGACAGGGGAGGTGAAAAACTGTTTTTT. The encoded protein is CASSPQKLDRGGEKLFF.

To note about this clone: A read error may account for a junction end that differs from germline. The V and J genes are TRBV7-7 and TRBJ2-2; perhaps TRBD2 as D (6 bases). The CDR3 consists of 13 residues. Germline CDR1 is SSHAT and CDR2 is FNYEAQ (reference sequence). CDR3 sequence (DNA): TGTGCTAGCACCCCGAGCGGGACCGGGGAGCTGTTTTTT. Residues: CASTPSGTGELFF. The whole variable domain, filled in from reference TRBV7-7 and TRBJ2-2, reads GAGVSQSPRYKVTKRGQDVTLRCDPISSHATLYWYQQALGQGPEFLTYFNYEAQPDKSGLPSDRFSAERPEGSISTLTIQRTEQRDSAMYRCASTPSGTGELFFGEGSRLTVL.

This chain uses TRBV7-2 with TRBJ2-3, with TRBD1 matching over 9 bases. This CDR3 has 15 amino acids. The V gene end was trimmed by 5 bases and the J gene end by 1 base; junction bases not matched to a gene: 4. CDR1 is SGHTA, CDR2 FQGNSA, per germline. CDR3 sequence (DNA): TGTGCCAGCAGCCGCCGGGACAGGGGCACAGATACGCAGTATTTT. Its protein product is CASSRRDRGTDTQYF.